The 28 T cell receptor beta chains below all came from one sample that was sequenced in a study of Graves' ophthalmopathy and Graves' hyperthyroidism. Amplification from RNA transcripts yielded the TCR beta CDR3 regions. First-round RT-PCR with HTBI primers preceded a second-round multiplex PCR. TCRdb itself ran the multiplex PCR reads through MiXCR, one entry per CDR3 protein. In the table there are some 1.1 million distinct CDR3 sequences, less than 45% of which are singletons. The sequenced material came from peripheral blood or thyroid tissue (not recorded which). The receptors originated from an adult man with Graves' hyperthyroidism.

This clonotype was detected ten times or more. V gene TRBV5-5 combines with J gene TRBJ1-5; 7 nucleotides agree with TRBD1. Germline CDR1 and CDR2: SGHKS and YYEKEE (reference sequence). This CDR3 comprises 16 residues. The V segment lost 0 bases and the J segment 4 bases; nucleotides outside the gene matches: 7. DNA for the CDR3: TGTGCCAGCAGCTTGGCCGGACAGGAGAATAATCAGCCCCAGCATTTT. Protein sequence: CASSLAGQENNQPQHF.

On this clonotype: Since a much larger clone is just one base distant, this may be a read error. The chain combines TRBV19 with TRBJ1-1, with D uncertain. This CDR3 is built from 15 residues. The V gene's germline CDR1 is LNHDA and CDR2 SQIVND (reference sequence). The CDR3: CASSTRSESNTEASF. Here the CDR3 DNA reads TGTGCCAGTAGTACTCGGTCGGAATCGAACACTGAAGCTTCCTTT.

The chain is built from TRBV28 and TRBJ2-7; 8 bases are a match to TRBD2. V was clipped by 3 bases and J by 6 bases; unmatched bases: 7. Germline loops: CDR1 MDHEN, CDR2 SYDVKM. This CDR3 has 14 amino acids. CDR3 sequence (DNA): TGTGCCAGCAGTTTTTGGCGGGAGGTCTCCGAGCAGTACTTC. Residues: CASSFWREVSEQYF.

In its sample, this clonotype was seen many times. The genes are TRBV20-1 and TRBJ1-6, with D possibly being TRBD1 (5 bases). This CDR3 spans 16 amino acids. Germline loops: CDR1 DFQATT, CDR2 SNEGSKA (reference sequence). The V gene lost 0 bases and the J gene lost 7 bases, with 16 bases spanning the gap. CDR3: CSARDPGRSLNSPLHF. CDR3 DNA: TGCAGTGCTAGAGATCCAGGGCGGTCACTAAATTCACCCCTCCACTTT.

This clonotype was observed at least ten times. The CDR3 protein is CASSQLPRSQETQYF. As DNA, the CDR3 is TGTGCCAGCAGCCAACTTCCCCGGAGCCAAGAGACCCAGTACTTC. V usage is TRBV14 and J usage is TRBJ2-5, with D unresolved. Trimming stripped 2 bases from V and 1 base from J, with 11 bases between. The germline gives CDR1 SGHDN, CDR2 FVKESK. CDR3 length: 15 amino acids. The whole variable domain, filled in from reference TRBV14 and TRBJ2-5, reads EAGVTQFPSHSVIEKGQTVTLRCDPISGHDNLYWYRRVMGKEIKFLLHFVKESKQDESGMPNNRFLAERTGGTYSTLKVQPAELEDSGVYFCASSQLPRSQETQYFGPGTRLLVL.

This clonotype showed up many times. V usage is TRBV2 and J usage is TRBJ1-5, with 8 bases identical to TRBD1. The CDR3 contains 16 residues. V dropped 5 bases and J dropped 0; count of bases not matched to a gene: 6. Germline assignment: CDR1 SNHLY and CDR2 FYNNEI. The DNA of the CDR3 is TGTGCCAGCAGTCGAGAAGGACAGGGTAGCAATCAGCCCCAGCATTTT. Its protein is CASSREGQGSNQPQHF.

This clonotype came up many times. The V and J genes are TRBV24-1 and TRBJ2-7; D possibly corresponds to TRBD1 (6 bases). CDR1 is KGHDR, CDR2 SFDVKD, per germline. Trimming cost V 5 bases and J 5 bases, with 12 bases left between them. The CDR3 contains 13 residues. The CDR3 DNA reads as TGTGCCACCAGTGTGCAGGGGAGAAACGAGCAGTACTTC. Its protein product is CATSVQGRNEQYF.

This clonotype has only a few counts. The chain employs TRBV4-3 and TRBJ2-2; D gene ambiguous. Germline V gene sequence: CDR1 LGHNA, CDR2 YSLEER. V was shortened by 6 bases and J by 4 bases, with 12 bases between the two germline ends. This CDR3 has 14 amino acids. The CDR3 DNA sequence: TGCGCCAGCAGTTTGGGCCTGAGCACCGGGGAGCTGTTTTTT. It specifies CASSLGLSTGELFF.

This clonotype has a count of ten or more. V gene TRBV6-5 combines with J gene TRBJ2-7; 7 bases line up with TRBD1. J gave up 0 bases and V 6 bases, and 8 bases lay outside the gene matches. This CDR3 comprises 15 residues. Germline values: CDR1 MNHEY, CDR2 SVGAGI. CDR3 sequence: CASRTGVGYSYEQYF. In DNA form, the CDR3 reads TGTGCCAGCAGAACAGGGGTTGGTTACTCCTACGAGCAGTACTTC.

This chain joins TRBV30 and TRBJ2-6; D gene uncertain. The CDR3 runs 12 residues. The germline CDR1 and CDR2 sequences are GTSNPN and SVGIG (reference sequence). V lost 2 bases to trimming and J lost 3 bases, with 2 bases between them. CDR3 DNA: TGTGCCTGGAGTCTTGGGGCCAACGTCCTGACTTTC. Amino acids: CAWSLGANVLTF.

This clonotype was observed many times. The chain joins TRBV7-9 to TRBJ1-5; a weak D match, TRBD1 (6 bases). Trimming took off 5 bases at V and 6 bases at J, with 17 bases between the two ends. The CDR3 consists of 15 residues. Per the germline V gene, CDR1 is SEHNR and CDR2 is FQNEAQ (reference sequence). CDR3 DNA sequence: TGTGCCAGCAGCCCCTCTTACAGGGATGGTCAGCCCCAGCATTTT. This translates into CASSPSYRDGQPQHF.

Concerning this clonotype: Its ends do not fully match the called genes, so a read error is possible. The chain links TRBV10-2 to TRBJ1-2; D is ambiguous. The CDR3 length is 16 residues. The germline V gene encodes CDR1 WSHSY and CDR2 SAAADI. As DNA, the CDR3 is TGTGCCAGCAGTTTATGCAAGGTCGGCCGGTGCTATGGCTACACCTTC. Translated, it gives CASSLCKVGRCYGYTF.

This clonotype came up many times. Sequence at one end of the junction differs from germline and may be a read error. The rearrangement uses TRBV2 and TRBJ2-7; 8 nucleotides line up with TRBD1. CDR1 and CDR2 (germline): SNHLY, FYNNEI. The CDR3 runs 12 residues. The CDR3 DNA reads TGTGCCAGCAGTGACCGGCAGGGGGCGTCGGACTTC. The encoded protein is CASSDRQGASDF.

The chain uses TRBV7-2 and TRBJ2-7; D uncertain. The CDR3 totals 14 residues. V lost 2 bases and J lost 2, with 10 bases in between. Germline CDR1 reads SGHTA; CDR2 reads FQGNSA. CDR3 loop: CASSLYQSTYEQYF. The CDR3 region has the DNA TGTGCCAGCAGCTTATACCAGAGCACCTACGAGCAGTACTTC. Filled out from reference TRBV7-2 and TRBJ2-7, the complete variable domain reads GAGVSQSPSNKVTEKGKDVELRCDPISGHTALYWYRQSLGQGLEFLIYFQGNSAPDKSGLPSDRFSAERTGGSVSTLTIQRTQQEDSAVYLCASSLYQSTYEQYFGPGTRLTVT.

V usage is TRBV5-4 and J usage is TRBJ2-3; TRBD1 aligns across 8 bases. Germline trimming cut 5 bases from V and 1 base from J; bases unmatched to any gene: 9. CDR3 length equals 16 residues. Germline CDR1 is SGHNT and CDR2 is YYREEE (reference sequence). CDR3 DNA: TGTGCCAGCAGAACCGACAGGGGAATTGGCACAGATACGCAGTATTTT. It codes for CASRTDRGIGTDTQYF.

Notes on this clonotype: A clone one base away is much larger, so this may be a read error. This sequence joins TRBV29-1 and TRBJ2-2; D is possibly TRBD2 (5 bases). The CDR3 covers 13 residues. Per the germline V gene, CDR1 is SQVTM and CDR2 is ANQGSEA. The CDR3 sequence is CSALTPLTGELLF. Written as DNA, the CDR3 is TGCAGCGCCTTGACACCTCTCACCGGGGAGCTGCTTTTT.

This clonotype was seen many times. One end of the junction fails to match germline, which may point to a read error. CDR3 in DNA: TGTGCCAGCAGCTTACGGACTAGCGGAGAGACCCAGTACTTC. Translation: CASSLRTSGETQYF. The rearrangement links TRBV5-1 to TRBJ2-5; 10 bases are a match to TRBD2. Germline V gene data show CDR1 as SGHRS and CDR2 as YFSETQ. This CDR3 comprises 14 residues.

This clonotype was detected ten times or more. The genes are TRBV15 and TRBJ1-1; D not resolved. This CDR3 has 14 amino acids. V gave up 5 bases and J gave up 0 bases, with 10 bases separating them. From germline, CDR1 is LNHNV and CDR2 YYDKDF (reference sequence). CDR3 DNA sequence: TGTGCCACCAGCGTGGGAGGGATGAACACTGAAGCTTTCTTT. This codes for CATSVGGMNTEAFF. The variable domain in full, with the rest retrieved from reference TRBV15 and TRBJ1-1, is DAMVIQNPRYQVTQFGKPVTLSCSQTLNHNVMYWYQQKSSQAPKLLFHYYDKDFNNEADTPDNFQSRRPNTSFCFLDIRSPGLGDTAMYLCATSVGGMNTEAFFGQGTRLTVV.

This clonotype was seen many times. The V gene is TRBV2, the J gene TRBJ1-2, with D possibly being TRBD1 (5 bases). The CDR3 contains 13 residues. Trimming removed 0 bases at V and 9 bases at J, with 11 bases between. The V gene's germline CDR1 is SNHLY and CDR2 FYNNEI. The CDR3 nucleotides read TGTGCCAGCAGTGAAGCGGCGGGACCGCGCTACACCTTC. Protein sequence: CASSEAAGPRYTF.

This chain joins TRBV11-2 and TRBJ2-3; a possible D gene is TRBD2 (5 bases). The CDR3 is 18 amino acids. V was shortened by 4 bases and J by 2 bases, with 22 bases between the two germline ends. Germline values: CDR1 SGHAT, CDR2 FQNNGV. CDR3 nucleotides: TGTGCCAGCAGCTCAAGGCGCGGCGGGCCCTACCCCACAGATACGCAGTATTTT. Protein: CASSSRRGGPYPTDTQYF.

The CDR3: CARHGSGETQYF. In nucleotides, the CDR3 is TGTGCCCGGCACGGGTCGGGAGAGACCCAGTACTTC. This chain joins TRBV24-1 and TRBJ2-5; D call uncertain. Trimming removed 12 bases at V and 4 bases at J, with 14 bases between. The CDR3 extends over 12 amino acids. CDR1 is KGHDR, CDR2 SFDVKD, per germline.

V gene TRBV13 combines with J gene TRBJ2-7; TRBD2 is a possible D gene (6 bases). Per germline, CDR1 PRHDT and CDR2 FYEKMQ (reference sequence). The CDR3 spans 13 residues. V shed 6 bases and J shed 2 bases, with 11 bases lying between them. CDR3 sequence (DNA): TGTGCCAGCAGGGGCGGGACCCCCTACGAGCAGTACTTC. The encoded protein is CASRGGTPYEQYF.

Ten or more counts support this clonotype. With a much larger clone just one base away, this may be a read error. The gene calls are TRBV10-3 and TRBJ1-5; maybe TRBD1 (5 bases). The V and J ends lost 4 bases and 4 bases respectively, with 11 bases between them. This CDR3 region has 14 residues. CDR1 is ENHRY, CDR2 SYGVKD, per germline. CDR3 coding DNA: TGTGCCATCAGTGCCGGGGGTTTTAATCAGCCCCAGCATTTT. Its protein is CAISAGGFNQPQHF.

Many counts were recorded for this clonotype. CDR3 amino acids: CASSFKTGVNTEAFF. The CDR3 DNA sequence: TGTGCCAGCAGCTTTAAGACAGGAGTGAACACTGAAGCTTTCTTT. The V gene is TRBV7-2, the J gene TRBJ1-1, with D possibly being TRBD1 (6 bases). The CDR3 consists of 15 residues. Germline V gene lookup returns CDR1 SGHTA and CDR2 FQGNSA. The V end was cut by 3 bases, the J end by 0 bases, with 11 bases between.

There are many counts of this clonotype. The CDR3 sequence is CASGRSQETQYF. DNA for the CDR3: TGTGCTTCGGGACGGTCACAAGAGACCCAGTACTTC. The V call is TRBV7-9, the J call TRBJ2-5; the D gene could be TRBD1 or TRBD2 (5 bases each). Germline loops: CDR1 SEHNR, CDR2 FQNEAQ (reference sequence). The CDR3 is 12 residues long.

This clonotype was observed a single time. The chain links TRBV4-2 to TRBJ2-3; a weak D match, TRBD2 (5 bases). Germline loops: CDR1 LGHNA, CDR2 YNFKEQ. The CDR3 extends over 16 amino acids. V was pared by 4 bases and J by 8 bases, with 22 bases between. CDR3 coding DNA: TGTGCCAGCAGCCCTGGAGGTAGTGAATCGTCTTCTACGCAGTATTTT. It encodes CASSPGGSESSSTQYF.

The CDR3 protein is CASSEGNWVSQETQYF. The CDR3 DNA sequence: TGTGCCAGCAGTGAAGGTAATTGGGTCAGCCAAGAGACCCAGTACTTC. V usage is TRBV6-6 and J usage is TRBJ2-5; D not certain. Germline assignment: CDR1 MNHNY and CDR2 SVGAGI (reference sequence). The CDR3 covers 16 residues. V was pared by 5 bases and J by 1 base, with 17 bases between.

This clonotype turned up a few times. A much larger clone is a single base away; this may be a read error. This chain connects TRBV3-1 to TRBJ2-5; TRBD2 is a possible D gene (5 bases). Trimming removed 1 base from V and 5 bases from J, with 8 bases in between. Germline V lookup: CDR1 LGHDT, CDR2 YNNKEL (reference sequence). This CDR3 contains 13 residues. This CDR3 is CASSQARRETQYF. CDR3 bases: TGTGCCAGCAGCCAAGCCAGGAGGGAGACCCAGTACTTC.